This TCR beta chain was profiled in a study of blood T cell repertoires in COVID-19. The overall study: The cDNA or gDNA used as material had been derived from T cells, B-cell-depleted T cells, or PBMCs.

This clone was found once. Original handling: Estimation of nucleated cell counts relied on the amplification of reference gene primers. Method: immunoSEQ multiplex PCR; TCRdb's copy keeps in-frame clones and lacks some. V and J calls plus clone size are reproduced from that table; the DNA served to infer D and trimming. The data hold some 180,000 clones, with about nine tenths observed a single time. This receptor was identified in an older man with active or convalescent COVID-19. Sequenced: peripheral blood.

The CDR3 loop reads CASSYPTGGRRNIQYF. In nucleotides, the CDR3 is TGTGCCAGCAGTTACCCGACAGGGGGCCGTCGAAACATTCAGTACTTC. The chain recombines TRBV6-2 or TRBV6-3 with TRBJ2-4; the match to TRBD1 covers 10 bases. The CDR3 is 16 residues long. V lost 2 bases, J lost 6 bases, and 7 bases stayed unmatched. The germline V gene encodes CDR1 MNHEY and CDR2 SVGEGT.